Below are 27 T cell receptor beta chains sequenced from a single sample in a study of shared clonotypes between healthy human individuals. Here immunoSEQ multiplex PCR was the method, and the copy in TCRdb shows in-frame clones only, minus some. The sample holds about 530,000 clones, over 60% seen once. Sequenced sample: PBMCs. The source is a middle-aged woman in good health. Some clones in this sample may be carry-over from other donors' samples.

J is TRBJ2-4 and V is TRBV28, with D hard to call. Trimming removed 3 bases from V and 6 bases from J, with 6 bases in between. Germline V gene data show CDR1 as MDHEN and CDR2 as SYDVKM. This CDR3 comprises 12 residues. DNA for the CDR3: TGTGCCAGCAGTTTCCCATTAAACATTCAGTACTTC. The encoded protein is CASSFPLNIQYF.

CDR3 residues: CASSIGGGSSSGNTIYF. CDR3 sequence (DNA): TGTGCCAGTAGTATTGGCGGGGGAAGTAGCTCTGGAAACACCATATATTTT. The rearrangement links TRBV19 to TRBJ1-3; the D gene is possibly TRBD1 (5 bases). Germline V gene sequence: CDR1 LNHDA, CDR2 SQIVND (reference sequence). V was pared by 3 bases and J by 0 bases, with 15 bases between. This CDR3 comprises 17 residues. Full variable domain (missing parts from reference TRBV19 and TRBJ1-3): DGGITQSPKYLFRKEGQNVTLSCEQNLNHDAMYWYRQDPGQGLRLIYYSQIVNDFQKGDIAEGYSVSREKKESFPLTVTSAQKNPTAFYLCASSIGGGSSSGNTIYFGEGSWLTVV.

The J gene is TRBJ2-3, the V gene TRBV11-1; D is tentatively TRBD1 or TRBD2 (6 bases each). This CDR3 comprises 15 residues. V lost 2 bases to trimming and J lost 5 bases, with 14 bases between them. CDR1 is SGHAT and CDR2 is FQDESV in the germline V gene (reference sequence). The CDR3 DNA sequence: TGTGCCAGCAGCTTAAACAGGGCGGGGATAGATACGCAGTATTTT. Encoded protein: CASSLNRAGIDTQYF.

CDR3 coding DNA: TGCGCCAGCAGCCGATTAGCGGGAACCTCAGATACGCAGTATTTT. This translates into CASSRLAGTSDTQYF. The V call is TRBV4-1, the J call TRBJ2-3; 8 nucleotides line up with TRBD2. CDR1 is MGHRA and CDR2 is YSYEKL in the germline V gene. V lost 4 bases to trimming and J lost 4 bases; unmatched junction nucleotides: 7. This CDR3 comprises 15 residues.

This clone was recorded a few times. This chain joins TRBV5-4 and TRBJ1-1; no reliable D call. The CDR3 totals 11 residues. The V and J ends lost 0 bases and 9 bases respectively, with 6 bases between them. Germline CDR1 SGHNT, CDR2 YYREEE (reference sequence). The DNA of the CDR3 is TGTGCCAGCAGCTTGGGGCTGAAAGCTTTCTTT. Amino acids: CASSLGLKAFF.

This sequence joins TRBV18 and TRBJ2-3, with 10 bases fitting TRBD2. V lost 3 bases to trimming and J lost 1 base; unmatched junction nucleotides: 16. This CDR3 is 20 amino acids long. The germline gives CDR1 KGHSH, CDR2 LQKENI. CDR3 amino acids: CASSPVPGVAGGHGTDTQYF. For the CDR3, the DNA is TGTGCCAGCTCACCCGTCCCAGGGGTAGCGGGAGGCCACGGCACAGATACGCAGTATTTT.

For this clone: The same CDR3 arises from other DNA sequences in this sample as well. The chain recombines TRBV11-2 with TRBJ2-7; the match to TRBD2 covers 10 bases. CDR3 length: 14 amino acids. Germline CDR1 is SGHAT and CDR2 is FQNNGV. J gave up 6 bases and V 1 base, and 3 bases lay outside the gene matches. The CDR3 bases are TGTGCCAGCAGCTTAGGGCTAGCGGGAGTCGAGCAGTACTTC. Protein sequence: CASSLGLAGVEQYF.

The rearrangement joins TRBV7-3 to TRBJ2-3; TRBD1 matches at 7 bases. V was pared by 4 bases and J by 0 bases, with 7 bases of the junction left unmatched. The germline CDR1 and CDR2 sequences are SGHTA and FQGTGA. CDR3 length: 16 residues. The CDR3 nucleotides are TGTGCCAGCAGCTCGACAGGGCAAACTAGCACAGATACGCAGTATTTT. This sequence encodes CASSSTGQTSTDTQYF.

The gene calls are TRBV28 and TRBJ1-5; 9 positions match TRBD1. Trimming at V came to 8 bases and at J to 6 bases, leaving 11 bases not matched to a gene. The CDR3 spans 15 residues. Germline V gene data show CDR1 as MDHEN and CDR2 as SYDVKM. In DNA, the CDR3 is TGTGCCAGCTGGATTACCGGGACAGGGAGTCAGCCCCAGCATTTT. Protein sequence: CASWITGTGSQPQHF.

The genes are TRBV21-1 and TRBJ2-1; the table's D call, TRBD2, was not checked against the DNA. TRBV21-1 corresponds to a pseudogene. CDR3 size: 17 residues. The CDR3 DNA reads TGTGCCAGCAGCCGAGGGGAAACACTAGCGGGAGTAGGCGAGCAGTTCTTC. Translating it yields CASSRGETLAGVGEQFF.

The chain couples TRBV5-1 to TRBJ2-5, with 7 bases identical to TRBD2. Germline lookup yields CDR1 SGHRS and CDR2 YFSETQ. The CDR3 sequence is 15 residues long. The V and J ends lost 0 bases and 5 bases, in that order; junction bases with no gene match: 7. The CDR3 DNA follows: TGCGCCAGCAGCTTGGAAAGCGGGATTGGGGAGACCCAGTACTTC. This encodes CASSLESGIGETQYF.

A single count supports this clone. This sequence joins TRBV5-1 and TRBJ2-7; D tentatively fits TRBD1 or TRBD2 (7 bases each). Deletions cut 3 bases from V and 7 bases from J, with 23 bases between. This CDR3 is 16 amino acids long. CDR1 and CDR2 from the germline V gene are SGHRS and YFSETQ. CDR3 bases: TGCGCCAGCAGCTCGGACCAAGCGGGACAGCTGAGAGAGCAGTACTTC. Translated: CASSSDQAGQLREQYF.

This clone was detected only once. J is TRBJ2-7 and V is TRBV29-1; a possible D gene is TRBD1 (5 bases). Germline loops: CDR1 SQVTM, CDR2 ANQGSEA. The CDR3 spans 13 residues. V lost 7 bases and J lost 4, with 17 bases in between. The CDR3, as DNA: TGCAGCGCGACGTCGGACACAACTTACGAGCAGTACTTC. Translating gives CSATSDTTYEQYF.

The chain links TRBV27 to TRBJ2-3, with D hard to call. Germline CDR1 reads MNHEY; CDR2 reads SMNVEV (reference sequence). Deletions cut 6 bases from V and 0 bases from J, with 16 bases between. The CDR3 spans 16 residues. CDR3 DNA: TGTGCCAGCAGGCCTCTTGACAATGCTAGCACAGATACGCAGTATTTT. Its translation is CASRPLDNASTDTQYF.

This clone was counted once. The chain recombines TRBV11-2 with TRBJ2-3, with D possibly called TRBD1 or TRBD2 (6 bases each). Germline CDR1 SGHAT, CDR2 FQNNGV. The CDR3 is made up of 16 amino acids. V was cut by 4 bases and J by 2 bases, with 16 bases left in between. The DNA for the CDR3 is TGTGCCAGCAGCTCAACCCTCGGGGGCAACACAGATACGCAGTATTTT. This gives the protein CASSSTLGGNTDTQYF.

The chain carries TRBV19 and TRBJ2-2; TRBD2 matches 12 bases. The V and J ends lost 3 bases and 3 bases, in that order; junction bases with no gene match: 2. The germline CDR1 and CDR2 sequences are LNHDA and SQIVND (reference sequence). This CDR3 has 16 amino acids. CDR3 protein: CASSIGLAGHTGELFF. CDR3 DNA: TGTGCCAGTAGTATTGGACTAGCGGGGCACACCGGGGAGCTGTTTTTT.

J is TRBJ2-5 and V is TRBV30, with 8 bases identical to TRBD2. The trim removed 0 bases at V and 5 bases at J, leaving 5 bases unmatched. CDR3 size: 14 residues. Germline V lookup: CDR1 GTSNPN, CDR2 SVGIG (reference sequence). The CDR3 sequence is CAWSVGGASETQYF. CDR3 coding DNA: TGTGCCTGGAGTGTCGGGGGGGCGTCGGAGACCCAGTACTTC.

This clone was counted between two and nine times. V gene TRBV28 combines with J gene TRBJ1-2, with D maybe TRBD1 (5 bases). V lost 6 bases and J 5 bases, leaving 10 bases between the germline ends. Germline loops: CDR1 MDHEN, CDR2 SYDVKM. CDR3 length: 12 amino acids. The CDR3 coding sequence is TGTGCCAGCAGCGGGGGTTATTATGGCTACACCTTC. Protein product: CASSGGYYGYTF.

The chain is built from TRBV5-4 and TRBJ2-7, with TRBD2 as a possible D gene (6 bases). The CDR3 sequence is 14 residues long. Germline-derived CDR1 and CDR2 are SGHNT and YYREEE (reference sequence). V lost 3 bases to trimming and J lost 2 bases, with 12 bases between them. This chain's CDR3 is CASSSVTSPYEQYF. The CDR3 DNA is TGTGCCAGCAGCTCCGTGACTAGTCCCTACGAGCAGTACTTC.

The chain links TRBV30 to TRBJ2-7, with 7 bases aligning to TRBD2. The CDR3 length is 12 residues. With V trimmed by 5 bases and J by 2 bases, 3 bases remained unmatched. The germline V gene encodes CDR1 GTSNPN and CDR2 SVGIG (reference sequence). This CDR3 reads CAWRGDAYEQYF. CDR3 in DNA: TGTGCCTGGCGGGGGGATGCCTACGAGCAGTACTTC.

The rearrangement links TRBV28 to TRBJ1-5; D gene unclear. V lost 6 bases, J lost 2 bases, and 8 bases lay in between. The CDR3 runs 13 residues. Germline V gene sequence: CDR1 MDHEN, CDR2 SYDVKM. The CDR3 nucleotides read TGTGCCAGCAGACCCCATGGCAATCAGCCCCAGCATTTT. Protein: CASRPHGNQPQHF.

The chain combines TRBV6-5 with TRBJ1-1; no clear D. The CDR3 spans 14 residues. Germline V gene data show CDR1 as MNHEY and CDR2 as SVGAGI. V lost 6 bases and J lost 4, with 15 bases in between. CDR3 sequence (DNA): TGTGCCAGCAGGACCCCCAACAGAGGCACTGAAGCTTTCTTT. Protein: CASRTPNRGTEAFF.

The genes are TRBV5-1 and TRBJ2-1, with TRBD2 matching 13 bases. V gave up 0 bases and J gave up 5 bases; unmatched junction bases: 2. The CDR3 length is 16 residues. The V gene's germline CDR1 is SGHRS and CDR2 YFSETQ. The CDR3 region has the DNA TGCGCCAGCAGCTTGGGTGGACTAGCGGGAGACAATGAGCAGTTCTTC. Residues: CASSLGGLAGDNEQFF.

J is TRBJ2-7 and V is TRBV19; 11 positions match TRBD1. Germline V lookup: CDR1 LNHDA, CDR2 SQIVND (reference sequence). With V trimmed by 1 base and J by 5 bases, 7 bases remained unmatched. The CDR3 loop spans 16 amino acids. The CDR3 DNA reads as TGTGCCAGTAGTATAGCTGGGACAGGGGGTCGCCACGAGCAGTACTTC. Amino acids: CASSIAGTGGRHEQYF.

The chain employs TRBV5-5 and TRBJ2-2; the D is unclear. Germline values: CDR1 SGHKS, CDR2 YYEKEE (reference sequence). The ends were cut back, 3 bases at V and 0 bases at J, with 9 bases in the middle. This CDR3 has 15 amino acids. CDR3 sequence: CASSSTDANTGELFF. The CDR3 bases are TGTGCCAGCAGCTCGACCGACGCGAACACCGGGGAGCTGTTTTTT.

V gene TRBV4-3 combines with J gene TRBJ2-7; 12 nucleotides align to TRBD2. The length of the CDR3 is 15 residues. The germline gives CDR1 LGHNA, CDR2 YSLEER. V trimming: 4 bases; J trimming: 4 bases; junction bases outside the gene matches: 5. DNA for the CDR3: TGCGCCAGCAGCCGTGCCGGGACTAGCGGGTACGAGCAGTACTTC. Translation: CASSRAGTSGYEQYF.

Comment on this clone: At one end, the junction sequence differs from germline, possibly due to a read error. In DNA form, the CDR3 reads TGTGCCGGCAGCTTAGCCCCTAGCTTTGAGCAGTTCTTC. It is translated as CAGSLAPSFEQFF. The genes are TRBV7-2 and TRBJ2-1, with D possibly TRBD2 on 5 matching bases. The germline gives CDR1 SGHTA, CDR2 FQGNSA. CDR3 length equals 13 residues.